Listed here are 13 T cell receptor beta chains from one sample, sequenced in a study of shared clonotypes between healthy human individuals (dated by TCRdb to 2020 to 2022). The method behind the library was the immunoSEQ multiplex PCR assay. Sourced from immuneACCESS, this table was stored by TCRdb with only in-frame sequences that have V and J called. A share of the clones is absent; for the studies checked, an unresolved V gene accounts for under half, and the remainder has no known explanation. In this sample the table shows approximately 600,000 clones, 85% to 95% of which occur a single time. The ten largest clones capture about 0.11% of the sample. CD8 naive samples consisted of CD45RO-negative cells that were positively selected for CCR7, yielding a CD45RA+CCR7+ population without TemRA cells. The source material was naive CD8+ T cells sorted from blood. The cell subset or site tag for this specimen amounts to: CD45RA+CCR7+. The source of these receptors is a woman aged 30 to 39 in good health.

The CDR3 sequence is CASMVTSGPYEQYF. In DNA, the CDR3 is TGTGCCAGCATGGTCACGAGCGGACCCTACGAGCAGTACTTC. The chain carries TRBV27 and TRBJ2-5; D might be TRBD2 (5 bases). Near its end, the DNA agrees better with TRBJ2-7, so the J call may be wrong. Germline CDR1 MNHEY, CDR2 SMNVEV (reference sequence). The CDR3 sequence is 14 residues long.

V gene TRBV13 combines with J gene TRBJ2-7; 7 bases align to TRBD2. V lost 5 bases and J lost 2; bases outside the gene matches: 3. CDR3 length: 13 residues. From germline, CDR1 is PRHDT and CDR2 FYEKMQ (reference sequence). The CDR3 loop is CASSLAATYEQYF. CDR3 in DNA: TGTGCCAGCAGCCTAGCGGCCACCTACGAGCAGTACTTC. The full variable domain, with the rest looked up from reference TRBV13 and TRBJ2-7, is AAGVIQSPRHLIKEKRETATLKCYPIPRHDTVYWYQQGPGQDPQFLISFYEKMQSDKGSIPDRFSAQQFSDYHSELNMSSLELGDSALYFCASSLAATYEQYFGPGTRLTVT.

V usage is TRBV4-1 and J usage is TRBJ1-1, with 8 bases lining up with TRBD1. The CDR3 is 14 amino acids. The trim removed 4 bases at V and 5 bases at J, leaving 6 bases unmatched. Germline V gene data show CDR1 as MGHRA and CDR2 as YSYEKL. CDR3 sequence (DNA): TGCGCCAGCAGCCCCGGACAGGGCTTAACTGAAGCTTTCTTT. It translates to CASSPGQGLTEAFF.

CDR3 sequence: CASSSTPGDWSNQPQHF. DNA of the CDR3: TGTGCCAGTAGCTCTACGCCAGGGGATTGGAGCAATCAGCCCCAGCATTTT. V and J are TRBV19 and TRBJ1-5; perhaps TRBD1 as D (6 bases). V lost 6 bases to trimming and J lost 1 base, with 19 bases between them. CDR1 and CDR2 from the germline V gene are LNHDA and SQIVND (reference sequence). The CDR3 has 17 amino acids.

CDR3 DNA: TGTGCCAGCAGCTTAGATATCGTCCAGGACAGCCAAGAGACCCAGTACTTC. Amino acid sequence: CASSLDIVQDSQETQYF. This chain connects TRBV7-9 to TRBJ2-5, with a weak D call TRBD1 (6 bases). V was clipped by 1 base and J by 1 base, with 16 bases between them. Germline V gene sequence: CDR1 SEHNR, CDR2 FQNEAQ (reference sequence). The CDR3 is 17 amino acids.

The chain joins TRBV13 to TRBJ1-1; D may be TRBD1 (6 bases). Trimming shortened V by 2 bases and J by 0 bases, and 10 bases separated the two germline ends. This CDR3 is 15 amino acids long. Germline V gene data show CDR1 as PRHDT and CDR2 as FYEKMQ (reference sequence). CDR3: CASSLRTDMNTEAFF. CDR3 DNA sequence: TGTGCCAGCAGCTTACGGACAGACATGAACACTGAAGCTTTCTTT. Full variable domain (remainder filled in from reference TRBV13 and TRBJ1-1): AAGVIQSPRHLIKEKRETATLKCYPIPRHDTVYWYQQGPGQDPQFLISFYEKMQSDKGSIPDRFSAQQFSDYHSELNMSSLELGDSALYFCASSLRTDMNTEAFFGQGTRLTVV.

The chain has TRBV4-1 and TRBJ2-7; 13 nucleotides align to TRBD2. The trim removed 1 base at V and 3 bases at J, leaving 9 bases unmatched. The CDR3 has 18 residues. CDR1 and CDR2 (germline): MGHRA, YSYEKL. CDR3 in amino acids: CASSQVWGTSGINYEQYF. CDR3 in DNA: TGCGCCAGCAGCCAAGTTTGGGGGACTAGCGGGATAAACTACGAGCAGTACTTC.

The V and J genes are TRBV5-4 and TRBJ2-7; no clear D. The germline V gene encodes CDR1 SGHNT and CDR2 YYREEE (reference sequence). V dropped 4 bases and J dropped 3 bases, with 11 bases sitting between them. The CDR3 runs to 13 residues. The CDR3 sequence: CASSPGPSYEQYF. The CDR3 DNA is TGTGCCAGCAGCCCCGGACCGAGCTACGAGCAGTACTTC.

CDR3 nucleotide sequence: TGTGCCACCAGCAGAGAAGGGCTTAGCTCCTACAATGAGCAGTTCTTC. Translated: CATSREGLSSYNEQFF. The V call is TRBV15, the J call TRBJ2-1, with D hard to call. The CDR3 is made up of 16 amino acids. The V end lost 0 bases, the J end lost 0 bases, and 9 bases lay between the germline ends. Looked up from germline, CDR1 is LNHNV and CDR2 is YYDKDF (reference sequence).

The J gene is TRBJ2-5, the V gene TRBV19, with TRBD2 as a possible D gene (6 bases). The closer fit of TRBJ2-7 to the DNA end suggests the J call may be wrong. Germline V gives CDR1 LNHDA, CDR2 SQIVND (reference sequence). The CDR3 length is 13 residues. CDR3 region: CASSATGVYEQYF. CDR3 sequence (DNA): TGTGCCAGTAGTGCGACGGGGGTCTACGAGCAGTACTTC.

The chain employs TRBV10-1 and TRBJ2-1; TRBD2 aligns across 14 bases. J gave up 5 bases and V 1 base, and 7 bases lay outside the gene matches. The CDR3 loop spans 18 amino acids. Germline-derived CDR1 and CDR2 are WNHNN and SYGVQD (reference sequence). CDR3 sequence: CASSEWGLAGVGDNEQFF. The CDR3 nucleotides are TGCGCCAGCAGTGAGTGGGGACTAGCGGGAGTGGGTGACAATGAGCAGTTCTTC.

The gene calls are TRBV7-9 and TRBJ1-1, with a weak D call TRBD1 (6 bases). The germline V gene has CDR1 SEHNR and CDR2 FQNEAQ (reference sequence). The CDR3 spans 14 residues. Trimming cost V 5 bases and J 1 base, with 11 bases left between them. DNA for the CDR3: TGTGCCAGCAGCCAGGGGTTTAGGAACACTGAAGCTTTCTTT. This codes for CASSQGFRNTEAFF.

The chain joins TRBV11-2 to TRBJ2-7; 7 bases line up with TRBD2. Per germline, CDR1 SGHAT and CDR2 FQNNGV. This CDR3 comprises 16 residues. The V and J ends lost 0 bases and 8 bases, in that order; junction bases with no gene match: 13. CDR3 sequence reads: CASSLDPSGHLTKQYF. The CDR3 coding sequence is TGTGCCAGCAGCTTAGATCCTAGCGGACACCTTACTAAGCAGTACTTC.